The entry below describes one T cell receptor (beta chain). Original analysis: From reference gene primer amplification, estimates of nucleated cell counts were derived. Method: immunoSEQ multiplex PCR; TCRdb's copy keeps in-frame clones and lacks some. That table furnishes V, J and clone size, whereas the DNA furnished D and trimming. This repertoire shows fewer than 200,000 clones, about 85% found once; its top ten account for 20% to 30%. The data originate from a study of blood T cell repertoires in COVID-19. For the study at large: The origin of the acute and convalescent COVID-19 samples was the United States, Italy and Spain. In each case, the material was cDNA or gDNA derived from T cells, B-cell-depleted T cells, or PBMCs.

V was clipped by 6 bases and J by 8 bases; unmatched bases: 12. Germline lookup yields CDR1 LNHDA and CDR2 SQIVND (reference sequence). The CDR3 sequence is 15 residues long. The sequence derives from a man between 60 and 75 years old with acute or convalescent COVID-19. The gene calls are TRBV19 and TRBJ2-1, with TRBD2 identical over 8 bases. Material for sequencing was peripheral blood. CDR3 loop: CASRTIAGWEDEQFF. In DNA, the CDR3 is TGTGCCAGTAGAACTATAGCGGGGTGGGAAGATGAGCAGTTCTTC.